These T cell receptor beta chains were read from a single sample in a study of graft-versus-host responses after intestinal transplantation. The data were produced by immunoSEQ multiplex PCR, yet TCRdb's version contains in-frame clones alone and is incomplete. The sample records approximately 99,000 clones, 92% being singletons. Their recognized antigens are unknown. The sequencing used unstimulated CD8+ T cells sorted from spleen or lymph node cells, collected before transplant. Every receptor here comes from a human donor who was the organ donor for an intestinal transplant. The CDR3 runs from the conserved cysteine through the conserved F or W. A D gene is named only where the DNA matches it firmly. Not all rows give a size; the values are once, few, many and, for expanded clones, a class.

abundance: .; d_gene: TRBD2; j_gene: TRBJ2-3; v_gene: TRBV9; CDR3aa: CASSGGSGVRDTQYF; CDR3nt: TGTGCCAGCAGCGGGGGAAGCGGGGTAAGAGATACGCAGTATTTT
abundance: .; d_gene: .; j_gene: TRBJ1-3; v_gene: TRBV28; CDR3aa: CASIMGPGNTIYF; CDR3nt: TGTGCCAGCATCATGGGCCCTGGAAACACCATATATTTT
abundance: .; d_gene: TRBD1; j_gene: TRBJ2-1; v_gene: TRBV29-1; CDR3aa: CSVEDLGQGYYNEQFF; CDR3nt: TGCAGCGTTGAAGATCTGGGACAGGGGTATTACAATGAGCAGTTCTTC
abundance: .; d_gene: TRBD1; j_gene: TRBJ1-2; v_gene: TRBV4-1; CDR3aa: CASSQDRGFSGGYTF; CDR3nt: TGCGCCAGCAGCCAAGACAGGGGGTTCAGTGGTGGCTACACCTTC
abundance: .; d_gene: .; j_gene: TRBJ1-2; v_gene: TRBV5-4; CDR3aa: CASRQGKVKGYTF; CDR3nt: TGTGCCAGCAGGCAGGGGAAGGTGAAGGGCTACACCTTC
abundance: once; d_gene: TRBD2; j_gene: TRBJ2-5; v_gene: TRBV7-8; CDR3aa: CASSSRLAGGPETQYF; CDR3nt: TGTGCCAGCAGCTCGAGACTAGCGGGGGGGCCAGAGACCCAGTACTTC
abundance: .; d_gene: TRBD1; j_gene: TRBJ2-7; v_gene: TRBV5-8; CDR3aa: CASSPLQGAYEQYF; CDR3nt: TGTGCCAGCAGCCCTTTACAGGGGGCCTACGAGCAGTACTTC
abundance: .; d_gene: TRBD1; j_gene: TRBJ2-3; v_gene: TRBV19; CDR3aa: CASRRQGGFRGHLTDTQYF; CDR3nt: TGTGCCAGTAGAAGACAGGGCGGGTTTCGAGGGCATCTCACAGATACGCAGTATTTT
abundance: .; d_gene: TRBD1; j_gene: TRBJ2-7; v_gene: TRBV4-1; CDR3aa: CASSQDTWVLGGQGGTEQYF; CDR3nt: TGCGCCAGCAGCCAAGATACTTGGGTGCTTGGGGGACAGGGCGGAACCGAGCAGTACTTC
abundance: .; d_gene: .; j_gene: TRBJ1-1; v_gene: TRBV6-1; CDR3aa: CASSESAGVWVFYAEAFF; CDR3nt: TGTGCCAGCAGTGAAAGCGCAGGGGTTTGGGTTTTTTACGCTGAAGCTTTCTTT
abundance: .; d_gene: TRBD1; j_gene: TRBJ1-5; v_gene: TRBV28; CDR3aa: CASKGQGLLRNQPQHF; CDR3nt: TGTGCCAGCAAGGGACAGGGATTGTTGAGGAATCAGCCCCAGCATTTT
abundance: .; d_gene: .; j_gene: TRBJ1-1; v_gene: TRBV2; CDR3aa: CASSGTEPEAFF; CDR3nt: TGTGCCAGCAGTGGGACAGAGCCTGAAGCTTTCTTT
abundance: .; d_gene: .; j_gene: TRBJ1-1; v_gene: TRBV9; CDR3aa: CASSVAPGLNTEAFF; CDR3nt: TGTGCCAGCAGCGTAGCCCCTGGCTTGAACACTGAAGCTTTCTTT
abundance: .; d_gene: .; j_gene: TRBJ2-2; v_gene: TRBV4-1; CDR3aa: CASSQAVWRENTGELFF; CDR3nt: TGCGCCAGCAGCCAAGCAGTCTGGCGGGAGAACACCGGGGAGCTGTTTTTT
abundance: .; d_gene: .; j_gene: TRBJ2-3; v_gene: TRBV19; CDR3aa: CASSPPSRSSTDTQYF; CDR3nt: TGTGCCAGTAGTCCCCCTAGCAGGTCTAGCACAGATACGCAGTATTTT
abundance: .; d_gene: TRBD2; j_gene: TRBJ2-5; v_gene: TRBV12-5; CDR3aa: CASGINTGLAEIQETQYF; CDR3nt: TGTGCTAGTGGTATCAACACCGGACTAGCGGAGATCCAAGAGACCCAGTACTTC
abundance: .; d_gene: TRBD1; j_gene: TRBJ1-2; v_gene: TRBV13; CDR3aa: CASSFSVGQGYYGYTF; CDR3nt: TGTGCCAGCAGCTTTTCCGTAGGACAGGGTTACTATGGCTACACCTTC
abundance: .; d_gene: .; j_gene: TRBJ1-1; v_gene: TRBV9; CDR3aa: CASSVDSRKSTEAFF; CDR3nt: TGTGCCAGCAGCGTAGACAGTCGGAAGAGCACTGAAGCTTTCTTT
abundance: .; d_gene: .; j_gene: TRBJ2-7; v_gene: TRBV19; CDR3aa: CASSGAAEQYF; CDR3nt: TGTGCCAGTAGTGGAGCGGCCGAGCAGTACTTC
abundance: .; d_gene: .; j_gene: TRBJ1-3; v_gene: TRBV7-9; CDR3aa: CASSLGGFGNTIYF; CDR3nt: TGTGCCAGCAGCTTAGGGGGCTTTGGAAACACCATATATTTT
abundance: .; d_gene: .; j_gene: TRBJ1-4; v_gene: TRBV15; CDR3aa: CATSRSHNSNEKLFF; CDR3nt: TGTGCCACCAGCAGAAGCCATAACTCTAATGAAAAACTGTTTTTT
abundance: .; d_gene: TRBD1; j_gene: TRBJ2-1; v_gene: TRBV14; CDR3aa: CASSRSGTGYNEQFF; CDR3nt: TGTGCCAGCAGTAGATCCGGGACAGGCTACAATGAGCAGTTCTTC
abundance: .; d_gene: TRBD2; j_gene: TRBJ2-1; v_gene: TRBV2; CDR3aa: CASSEAEMRSSGRWNEQFF; CDR3nt: TGTGCCAGCAGTGAAGCGGAAATGCGTTCCAGCGGGAGGTGGAATGAGCAGTTCTTC
abundance: .; d_gene: .; j_gene: TRBJ1-1; v_gene: TRBV25-1; CDR3aa: CASSEFGASTEAFF; CDR3nt: TGTGCCAGCAGTGAATTTGGGGCATCCACTGAAGCTTTCTTT
abundance: once; d_gene: .; j_gene: TRBJ2-7; v_gene: TRBV27; CDR3aa: CATKGTLTYEQYF; CDR3nt: TGTGCCACCAAAGGGACTTTAACCTACGAGCAGTACTTC
abundance: .; d_gene: TRBD1; j_gene: TRBJ2-4; v_gene: TRBV2; CDR3aa: CASSRTRDRALAKNIQYF; CDR3nt: TGTGCCAGCAGTCGGACCCGGGACAGGGCCCTAGCCAAAAACATTCAGTACTTC
abundance: .; d_gene: .; j_gene: TRBJ2-2; v_gene: TRBV20-1; CDR3aa: CSVTRDGELFF; CDR3nt: TGCAGTGTGACCCGGGACGGGGAGCTGTTTTTT
abundance: .; d_gene: TRBD1; j_gene: TRBJ1-4; v_gene: TRBV2; CDR3aa: CASSEGWDSRYTNEKLFF; CDR3nt: TGTGCCAGCAGTGAAGGATGGGACAGTCGGTACACTAATGAAAAACTGTTTTTT
abundance: .; d_gene: .; j_gene: TRBJ2-7; v_gene: TRBV5-4; CDR3aa: CASSFRGYEQYF; CDR3nt: TGTGCCAGCAGCTTTCGAGGTTACGAGCAGTACTTC
abundance: .; d_gene: .; j_gene: TRBJ2-5; v_gene: TRBV13; CDR3aa: CASSEEGSLETQYF; CDR3nt: TGTGCCAGCAGTGAGGAGGGAAGTTTGGAGACCCAGTACTTC
abundance: .; d_gene: .; j_gene: TRBJ2-3; v_gene: TRBV19; CDR3aa: CASSEGGAEDTQYF; CDR3nt: TGTGCCAGTAGTGAAGGCGGGGCGGAAGATACGCAGTATTTT
abundance: .; d_gene: .; j_gene: TRBJ1-6; v_gene: TRBV30; CDR3aa: CAWSSLQPFYNSPLHF; CDR3nt: TGTGCCTGGAGTAGTTTACAACCTTTCTATAATTCACCCCTCCACTTT
abundance: .; d_gene: .; j_gene: TRBJ2-5; v_gene: TRBV19; CDR3aa: CASSIGSGRELQETQYF; CDR3nt: TGTGCCAGTAGTATAGGGAGCGGAAGAGAGCTCCAAGAGACCCAGTACTTC
abundance: .; d_gene: TRBD1; j_gene: TRBJ1-1; v_gene: TRBV18; CDR3aa: CASSPLSGQMNTEAFF; CDR3nt: TGTGCCAGCTCACCACTTTCGGGACAGATGAACACTGAAGCTTTCTTT
abundance: .; d_gene: .; j_gene: TRBJ2-3; v_gene: TRBV28; CDR3aa: CASSTSNSRDTQYF; CDR3nt: TGTGCCAGCAGTACCTCAAATTCCAGGGATACGCAGTATTTT
abundance: .; d_gene: .; j_gene: TRBJ2-1; v_gene: TRBV10-2; CDR3aa: CASRQFRGSYNEQFF; CDR3nt: TGCGCCAGCAGGCAATTCAGGGGTTCCTACAATGAGCAGTTCTTC
abundance: .; d_gene: .; j_gene: TRBJ2-5; v_gene: TRBV21-1; CDR3aa: CATPGQKYQETQYF; CDR3nt: TGTGCCACCCCGGGACAAAAGTACCAAGAGACCCAGTACTTC
abundance: .; d_gene: .; j_gene: TRBJ2-1; v_gene: TRBV4-1; CDR3aa: CASSQVARADEQFF; CDR3nt: TGCGCCAGCAGCCAAGTTGCCAGGGCCGATGAGCAGTTCTTC
abundance: .; d_gene: .; j_gene: TRBJ1-1; v_gene: TRBV14; CDR3aa: CASSQGGFMNTEAFF; CDR3nt: TGTGCCAGCAGCCAAGGCGGATTCATGAACACTGAAGCTTTCTTT
abundance: .; d_gene: .; j_gene: TRBJ2-7; v_gene: TRBV29-1; CDR3aa: CSVERGDYEQYF; CDR3nt: TGCAGCGTTGAACGCGGAGACTACGAGCAGTACTTC